The 32 T cell receptor beta chains presented below share a single source sample, sequenced in a study of T-cell reconstitution after alpha-beta-depleted transplantation in children. During its preparation, the TCRbeta library received unique molecular identifiers. TCRdb passed the PCR reads through MiXCR, listing each CDR3 protein once. There are approximately 630,000 distinct CDR3 sequences in the sample; under 15% occur only once, and around 0.76% lies in the top ten. The sample here was PBMCs, taken before TCRalphabeta/CD19-depleted stem cell transplant. The source of these receptors is a girl between 2 and 10 years old with congenital amegakaryocytic thrombocytopenia, due to receive a stem cell transplant.

The CDR3 DNA follows: TGTGCCAGCAGCTTCCCCCGTGGGGCGCCGACACCTTTCTCCTACGAGCAGTACTTC. Translating gives CASSFPRGAPTPFSYEQYF. The chain links TRBV7-8 to TRBJ2-7; possible D gene TRBD1, 5 bases. The V gene lost 3 bases and the J gene lost 0 bases, with 24 bases spanning the gap. The CDR3 covers 19 residues. Germline loops: CDR1 SGHVS, CDR2 FQNEAQ. Looking up the rest from reference TRBV7-8 and TRBJ2-7 gives the full variable domain: GAGVSQSPRYKVAKRGQDVALRCDPISGHVSLFWYQQALGQGPEFLTYFQNEAQLDKSGLPSDRFFAERPEGSVSTLKIQRTQQEDSAVYLCASSFPRGAPTPFSYEQYFGPGTRLTVT.

This chain uses TRBV5-1 with TRBJ1-5; D possibly corresponds to TRBD1 (5 bases). The V end was cut by 4 bases, the J end by 2 bases, with 19 bases between. Germline CDR1 is SGHRS and CDR2 is YFSETQ. The CDR3 is 17 residues long. CDR3 sequence: CASSPWPSLGGNQPQHF. The CDR3 nucleotides read TGCGCCAGCAGCCCCTGGCCTTCCCTGGGGGGCAATCAGCCCCAGCATTTT.

This clonotype was seen only a few times. The V gene is TRBV21-1, the J gene TRBJ2-6; TRBD1 is taken as the D call from the table, unchecked against the DNA. TRBV21-1 is recorded as a pseudogene. The CDR3 consists of 15 residues. The chain's CDR3 is CAIQGPSSGANVLTF. In DNA form, the CDR3 reads TGTGCCATTCAGGGGCCGAGCTCCGGGGCCAACGTCCTGACTTTC.

The table lists this clonotype with many counts. This rearrangement joins TRBV5-1 to TRBJ1-1; TRBD1 agrees at 7 bases. The CDR3 loop spans 14 amino acids. Unmatched junction bases numbered 9, after V lost 3 bases and J lost 7 bases. The V gene's germline CDR1 is SGHRS and CDR2 YFSETQ. Written as DNA, the CDR3 is TGCGCCAGCAGCTACGAGGGACAGACCCGTGAAGCTTTCTTT. Translating gives CASSYEGQTREAFF.

The sample holds a few counts of this clonotype. The CDR3 loop is CASSNGVAEQYF. CDR3 bases: TGCGCCAGCAGCAACGGGGTTGCCGAGCAGTACTTC. The V gene is TRBV5-1, the J gene TRBJ2-7, with D possibly TRBD2 on 5 matching bases. Trimming shortened V by 4 bases and J by 6 bases, and 11 bases separated the two germline ends. This CDR3 has 12 residues. Germline V CDR1 and CDR2: SGHRS, YFSETQ.

This clonotype was observed many times. The chain carries TRBV20-1 and TRBJ2-7; D unclear. Trimming stripped 6 bases from V and 3 bases from J, with 18 bases between. Germline V lookup: CDR1 DFQATT, CDR2 SNEGSKA (reference sequence). The CDR3 length is 14 residues. CDR3 residues: CSARKLGEFYEQYF. In DNA, the CDR3 is TGCAGTGCCAGAAAGCTAGGAGAATTCTACGAGCAGTACTTC.

Ten or more counts support this clonotype. V gene TRBV4-1 combines with J gene TRBJ2-1; 7 nucleotides line up with TRBD2. J gave up 4 bases and V 3 bases, and 9 bases lay outside the gene matches. Germline CDR1 is MGHRA and CDR2 is YSYEKL. This CDR3 is 16 amino acids long. CDR3 in amino acids: CASSHRSGTEYNEQFF. The DNA of the CDR3 is TGCGCCAGCAGCCATAGGAGCGGGACCGAGTACAATGAGCAGTTCTTC.

This clonotype appeared many times. This sequence joins TRBV6-5 and TRBJ2-3; D may be TRBD1 (6 bases). This CDR3 has 12 amino acids. Per germline, CDR1 MNHEY and CDR2 SVGAGI. Trimming pared 6 bases from V and 10 bases from J, leaving 14 bases between. In nucleotides, the CDR3 is TGTGCCAGCAGCGCGACAGGTTCGGCGCAGTATTTT. Translating it yields CASSATGSAQYF.

The J gene is TRBJ2-3, the V gene TRBV5-1, with TRBD2 identical over 10 bases. Per germline, CDR1 SGHRS and CDR2 YFSETQ. The ends lost 1 base at V and 5 bases at J; junction bases unmatched: 7. This CDR3 comprises 16 residues. CDR3 in amino acids: CASSLPLAGAEDTQYF. The CDR3 bases are TGCGCCAGCAGCTTGCCTCTAGCGGGAGCCGAAGATACGCAGTATTTT.

This clonotype was found many times. The chain recombines TRBV6-1 with TRBJ2-4; D unresolved. CDR3 length equals 15 residues. The V gene's germline CDR1 is MNHNS and CDR2 SASEGT. The V gene lost 6 bases and the J gene lost 9 bases, with 21 bases spanning the gap. CDR3: CASSPIPGPSGIQYF. The CDR3 bases are TGTGCCAGCAGCCCCATACCCGGACCTTCGGGCATTCAGTACTTC.

The chain combines TRBV29-1 with TRBJ2-7; 8 bases align to TRBD1. The CDR3 is 14 amino acids. Germline CDR1 reads SQVTM; CDR2 reads ANQGSEA. J lost 0 bases, V lost 1 base, and 2 bases had no gene match. The CDR3 here is CSVEGQGHSYEQYF. In DNA, the CDR3 is TGCAGCGTTGAAGGACAGGGGCACTCCTACGAGCAGTACTTC.

A few counts support this clonotype. The V and J genes are TRBV7-6 and TRBJ2-2; possibly TRBD2 for D (5 bases). V was shortened by 1 base and J by 5 bases, with 14 bases between the two germline ends. Looked up from germline, CDR1 is SGHVS and CDR2 is FNYEAQ. The CDR3 covers 16 residues. The CDR3, as DNA: TGTGCCAGCAGCTTAGTGTGGGAGTGTTGGACCGGGGAGCTGTTTTTT. Protein sequence: CASSLVWECWTGELFF.

This clonotype was counted a few times. Here the CDR3 reads CASSPRDNLSYGYTF. The CDR3 DNA follows: TGTGCCAGCAGCCCCCGGGACAACCTCTCCTATGGCTACACCTTC. This rearrangement joins TRBV4-2 to TRBJ1-2, with D possibly being TRBD1 (6 bases). V was cut by 4 bases and J by 4 bases, with 16 bases left in between. Looked up from germline, CDR1 is LGHNA and CDR2 is YNFKEQ. CDR3 size: 15 residues.

The rearrangement uses TRBV5-1 and TRBJ1-5; D remains ambiguous. V lost 4 bases and J lost 7, with 12 bases in between. The CDR3 runs to 13 residues. From germline, CDR1 is SGHRS and CDR2 YFSETQ. As DNA, the CDR3 is TGCGCCAGCAGCCCCGGATCCCAGCAGCCCCAGCATTTT. This codes for CASSPGSQQPQHF.

Comment on this clonotype: Possible read error: a much larger clone is one base away. The chain has TRBV7-3 and TRBJ2-1; no clear D gene. Germline V gene data show CDR1 as SGHTA and CDR2 as FQGTGA. This CDR3 has 13 residues. Trimming pared 3 bases from V and 8 bases from J, leaving 11 bases between. CDR3 loop: CASSFYSHDEQFF. CDR3 DNA sequence: TGTGCCAGCAGCTTTTATAGCCACGATGAGCAGTTCTTC.

The DNA of the CDR3 is TGTGCCAGCAGTCCCACTAGCGGGGAGCTACACAATGAGCAGTTCTTC. Amino acid sequence: CASSPTSGELHNEQFF. The rearrangement links TRBV12-3 or TRBV12-4 to TRBJ2-1; 10 nucleotides line up with TRBD2. Trimming removed 5 bases from V and 5 bases from J; junction bases left unmatched: 9. This CDR3 region has 16 residues.

This clonotype was recorded at least ten times. The chain links TRBV20-1 to TRBJ2-2; D not certain. The CDR3 runs 12 residues. The germline gives CDR1 DFQATT, CDR2 SNEGSKA (reference sequence). Between the trimmed V and J ends, which lost 3 bases and 4 bases, there was a span of 6 bases. The CDR3 coding sequence is TGCAGTGCTAGGAAGCTCACCGGGGAGCTGTTTTTT. Protein: CSARKLTGELFF.

This clonotype has more than one count but fewer than ten. The chain carries TRBV20-1 and TRBJ2-7; 9 bases map to TRBD2. The CDR3 totals 16 residues. Trimming removed 6 bases from V and 3 bases from J; junction bases left unmatched: 15. The germline V gene encodes CDR1 DFQATT and CDR2 SNEGSKA (reference sequence). CDR3 in amino acids: CSAFHEASGRFYEQYF. The CDR3 DNA is TGCAGTGCCTTTCATGAAGCGAGCGGGAGGTTCTACGAGCAGTACTTC.

Comment on this clonotype: It may be a read error: a sequence one base away is much more abundant. V is TRBV20-1 and J is TRBJ1-4; D uncertain. The CDR3 spans 13 residues. CDR1 is DFQATT, CDR2 SNEGSKA, per germline (reference sequence). Deletions cut 2 bases from V and 5 bases from J, with 9 bases between. CDR3 amino acids: CSARPRENEKLFF. The CDR3 bases are TGCAGTGCTAGACCAAGGGAAAATGAAAAACTGTTTTTT.

In this sample, this clonotype turned up many times. The chain is built from TRBV29-1 and TRBJ2-2; D call uncertain. V was cut by 0 bases and J by 4 bases, with 9 bases left in between. This CDR3 is built from 14 residues. CDR1 is SQVTM, CDR2 ANQGSEA, per germline. Here the CDR3 reads CSVEEGRITGELFF. CDR3 bases: TGCAGCGTTGAAGAAGGGCGGATCACCGGGGAGCTGTTTTTT.

This clonotype was found many times. This sequence joins TRBV28 and TRBJ2-1; D gene unclear. Germline values: CDR1 MDHEN, CDR2 SYDVKM. The CDR3 spans 19 residues. With 6 bases removed from V and 0 bases from J, the gap between germline ends came to 24 bases. In DNA form, the CDR3 reads TGTGCCAGCAGAATAGTTACCCAACATCAGCGAAGCTCCTACAATGAGCAGTTCTTC. Translated, it gives CASRIVTQHQRSSYNEQFF.

In this sample, this clonotype turned up many times. This sequence joins TRBV5-1 and TRBJ1-2; 10 bases line up with TRBD1. The CDR3 spans 13 residues. V was clipped by 4 bases and J by 8 bases; unmatched bases: 5. The germline gives CDR1 SGHRS, CDR2 YFSETQ. Written as DNA, the CDR3 is TGCGCCAGCAGCCTTGACAGGGGGCCCGGCTACACCTTC. This codes for CASSLDRGPGYTF.

This clonotype has ten or more counts. This rearrangement joins TRBV7-8 to TRBJ1-1, with D possibly matching TRBD1 (5 bases). The germline V gene has CDR1 SGHVS and CDR2 FQNEAQ. This CDR3 is built from 12 residues. V lost 1 base and J lost 8, with 8 bases in between. The CDR3 nucleotides read TGTGCCAGCAGCTTAGGGCGGACAGAAGCTTTCTTT. Protein: CASSLGRTEAFF.

The chain carries TRBV20-1 and TRBJ1-5, with 8 bases that match TRBD1. From germline, CDR1 is DFQATT and CDR2 SNEGSKA (reference sequence). The CDR3 is 14 amino acids. The DNA of the CDR3 is TGCAGCGGTTTACAGGGGGATCACAATCAGCCCCAGCATTTT. This gives the protein CSGLQGDHNQPQHF.

This clonotype appeared many times. The chain combines TRBV5-1 with TRBJ1-2; 7 bases fit TRBD1. The CDR3 consists of 13 residues. CDR1 and CDR2 (germline): SGHRS, YFSETQ. V lost 3 bases, J lost 6 bases, and 5 bases stayed unmatched. The CDR3 spells CASSSDRLDGYTF. The CDR3, as DNA: TGCGCCAGCAGCTCGGACAGGTTGGATGGCTACACCTTC. Combining the CDR3 with reference TRBV5-1 and TRBJ1-2 gives the whole variable domain KAGVTQTPRYLIKTRGQQVTLSCSPISGHRSVSWYQQTPGQGLQFLFEYFSETQRNKGNFPGRFSGRQFSNSRSEMNVSTLELGDSALYLCASSSDRLDGYTFGSGTRLTVV.

This clonotype was counted at least ten times. The chain is built from TRBV20-1 and TRBJ2-6; no firm D call. The CDR3 totals 13 residues. Germline loops: CDR1 DFQATT, CDR2 SNEGSKA (reference sequence). Trimming shortened V by 3 bases and J by 0 bases, and 3 bases separated the two germline ends. CDR3: CSASDSGANVLTF. CDR3 bases: TGCAGTGCTAGTGACTCTGGGGCCAACGTCCTGACTTTC.

This chain links TRBV20-1 with TRBJ2-3; no clear D. V was pared by 7 bases and J by 7 bases, with 15 bases between. The CDR3 runs 12 residues. CDR1 is DFQATT and CDR2 is SNEGSKA in the germline V gene (reference sequence). The CDR3 DNA reads as TGCAGTGGGGATGGGGTTATGAATACGCAGTATTTT. Amino acid sequence: CSGDGVMNTQYF.

This clonotype was picked up many times. The chain couples TRBV5-1 to TRBJ2-5, with no clear D. CDR3 length: 14 residues. The ends were cut back, 0 bases at V and 4 bases at J, with 10 bases in the middle. Germline V lookup: CDR1 SGHRS, CDR2 YFSETQ. As DNA, the CDR3 is TGCGCCAGCAGCTTGGGACGGATCCCAGAGACCCAGTACTTC. As protein: CASSLGRIPETQYF. Complete variable domain (other parts from reference TRBV5-1 and TRBJ2-5): KAGVTQTPRYLIKTRGQQVTLSCSPISGHRSVSWYQQTPGQGLQFLFEYFSETQRNKGNFPGRFSGRQFSNSRSEMNVSTLELGDSALYLCASSLGRIPETQYFGPGTRLLVL.

Comments on this clonotype: One end of the junction fails to match germline, which may point to a read error. This chain joins TRBV6-5 and TRBJ2-5; TRBD1 matches at 7 bases. The CDR3 runs 17 residues. CDR1 is MNHEY and CDR2 is SVGAGI in the germline V gene. The CDR3 DNA reads TGTGCCAGCAGTTCCGTGGCGCCGAGAAGGGGGCAAGATACCCAGTACTTC. The encoded protein is CASSSVAPRRGQDTQYF.

This clonotype was found many times. The rearrangement links TRBV5-1 to TRBJ2-7, with a tentative D call TRBD1 (6 bases). Germline V lookup: CDR1 SGHRS, CDR2 YFSETQ. This CDR3 has 14 amino acids. The V and J ends lost 3 bases and 2 bases respectively, with 12 bases between them. DNA for the CDR3: TGCGCCAGCAGCTCTACAGGGACGGCCTACGAGCAGTACTTC. Residues: CASSSTGTAYEQYF.

This clonotype was found many times. V usage is TRBV20-1 and J usage is TRBJ2-1, with TRBD2 matching over 7 bases. The CDR3 spans 15 residues. Losses at the gene ends were 4 bases for V and 3 bases for J; bases not matched to a gene: 9. Germline V CDR1 and CDR2: DFQATT, SNEGSKA (reference sequence). Here the CDR3 reads CSATRGGGYYNEQFF. Written as DNA, the CDR3 is TGCAGTGCTACACGCGGGGGAGGGTACTACAATGAGCAGTTCTTC.

This clonotype showed up many times. The chain couples TRBV20-1 to TRBJ2-1; the D is unclear. V was trimmed by 3 bases and J by 11 bases, leaving 11 bases between them. Germline V gene data show CDR1 as DFQATT and CDR2 as SNEGSKA (reference sequence). CDR3 length equals 11 residues. This CDR3 reads CSASLGQQQFF. The CDR3 DNA sequence: TGCAGTGCTAGTTTAGGGCAACAGCAGTTCTTC.